This TCR beta chain was recorded in a study of beta chain features in type 1 diabetes. For the study at large: When patients were set against healthy donors, age, gender and cell yields were similar. Examination of sorted cells across all samples involved around 98 million cells.

The CDR3 spans 16 residues. Germline values: CDR1 MNHEY, CDR2 SVGAGI. Trimming removed 4 bases from V and 2 bases from J; junction bases left unmatched: 11. Findings and caveats of the study: TCRB repertoires of naive, central memory and Treg cells appeared more similar among patients than among healthy donors.

Sorting with CD45RO/CCR7/CD25/CD127/CD95/CD27 yielded naive, central memory, regulatory and stem-like memory CD4+ cells. What was sequenced were expressed TCRB transcripts, since all of the isolated RNA had been reverse transcribed. Some clones are missing from TCRdb's copy, which holds only in-frame ones; the method was immunoSEQ multiplex PCR. Of 850,000 to 900,000 clones listed, 17% are singletons. A word on this clone: Its antigen is not identified.

The sample comprised naive CD4+ T cells from blood. The receptor was derived from a woman aged 18-30 years in good health. The J gene is TRBJ2-7, the V gene TRBV6-5; 7 bases match TRBD2. This CDR3 reads CASSWGVSGLAYEQYF. As DNA, the CDR3 is TGTGCCAGCAGTTGGGGAGTCTCCGGACTAGCCTACGAGCAGTACTTC.